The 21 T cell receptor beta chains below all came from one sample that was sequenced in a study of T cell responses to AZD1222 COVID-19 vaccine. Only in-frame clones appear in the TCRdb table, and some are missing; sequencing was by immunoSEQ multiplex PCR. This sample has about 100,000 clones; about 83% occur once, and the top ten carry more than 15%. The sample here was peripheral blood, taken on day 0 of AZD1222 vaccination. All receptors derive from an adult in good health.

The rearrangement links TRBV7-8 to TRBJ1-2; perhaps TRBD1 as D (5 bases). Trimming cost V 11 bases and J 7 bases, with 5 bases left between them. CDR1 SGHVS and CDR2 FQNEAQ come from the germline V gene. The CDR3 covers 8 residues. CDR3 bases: TGTGCCGACAGTGGCTACACCTTC. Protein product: CADSGYTF.

The CDR3 is CSVGGRLAGGETDTQYF. CDR3 in DNA: TGCAGCGTTGGGGGCCGACTAGCGGGAGGCGAAACAGATACGCAGTATTTT. The gene calls are TRBV29-1 and TRBJ2-3, with 13 nucleotides matching TRBD2. J gave up 3 bases and V 4 bases, and 10 bases lay outside the gene matches. The CDR3 runs 17 residues. CDR1 SQVTM and CDR2 ANQGSEA come from the germline V gene.

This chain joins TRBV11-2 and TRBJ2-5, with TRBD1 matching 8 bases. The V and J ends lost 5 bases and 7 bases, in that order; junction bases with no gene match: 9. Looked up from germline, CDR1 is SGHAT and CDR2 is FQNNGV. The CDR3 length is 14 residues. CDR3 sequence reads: CASSPGQASRTQYF. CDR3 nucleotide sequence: TGTGCCAGCAGCCCGGGACAGGCGTCTCGGACCCAGTACTTC.

In DNA form, the CDR3 reads TGCAGTGCTATCAGGGGTGGCTACACCTTC. It encodes CSAIRGGYTF. The chain couples TRBV20-1 to TRBJ1-2, with a weak D call TRBD1 (6 bases). This CDR3 has 10 residues. V dropped 4 bases and J dropped 7 bases, with 7 bases sitting between them. Germline-derived CDR1 and CDR2 are DFQATT and SNEGSKA (reference sequence).

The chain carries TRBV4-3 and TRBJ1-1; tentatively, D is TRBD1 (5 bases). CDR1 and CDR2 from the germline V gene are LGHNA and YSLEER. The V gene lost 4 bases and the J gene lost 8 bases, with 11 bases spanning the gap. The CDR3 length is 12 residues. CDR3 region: CASSLSNREAFF. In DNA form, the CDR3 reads TGCGCCAGCAGCCTCTCGAACAGGGAAGCTTTCTTT.

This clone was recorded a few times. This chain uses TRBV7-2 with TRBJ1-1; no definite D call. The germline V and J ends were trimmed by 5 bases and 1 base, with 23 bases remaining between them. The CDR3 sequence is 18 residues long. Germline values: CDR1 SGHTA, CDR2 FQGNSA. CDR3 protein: CASSPKWAPGPRNTEAFF. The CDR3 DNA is TGTGCCAGCAGCCCAAAATGGGCGCCTGGACCTCGGAACACTGAAGCTTTCTTT.

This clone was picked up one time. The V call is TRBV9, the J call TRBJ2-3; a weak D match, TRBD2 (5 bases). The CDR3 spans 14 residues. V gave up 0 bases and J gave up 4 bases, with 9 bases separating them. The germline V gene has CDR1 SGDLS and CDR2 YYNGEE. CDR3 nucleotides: TGTGCCAGCAGCGTAGTCGGGGAGTCAGATACGCAGTATTTT. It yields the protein CASSVVGESDTQYF.

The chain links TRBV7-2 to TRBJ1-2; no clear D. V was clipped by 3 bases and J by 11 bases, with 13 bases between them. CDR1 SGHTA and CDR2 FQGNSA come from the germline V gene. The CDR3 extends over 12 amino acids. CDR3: CASSFSGREYTF. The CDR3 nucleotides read TGTGCCAGCAGCTTTTCGGGCAGAGAATACACCTTC.

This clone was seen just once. As DNA, the CDR3 is TGTGCCAGCAGCCCAAGACCTGATGGCTACACCTTC. Its protein product is CASSPRPDGYTF. This chain connects TRBV6-5 to TRBJ1-2; no clear D. Germline values: CDR1 MNHEY, CDR2 SVGAGI. Trimming cost V 6 bases and J 6 bases, with 11 bases left between them. The CDR3 is made up of 12 amino acids.

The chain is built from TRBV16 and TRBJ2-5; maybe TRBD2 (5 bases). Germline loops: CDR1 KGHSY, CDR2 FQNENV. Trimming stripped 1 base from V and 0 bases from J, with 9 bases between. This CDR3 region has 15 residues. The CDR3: CASSQLSGNQETQYF. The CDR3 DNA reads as TGTGCCAGCAGCCAATTAAGCGGCAACCAAGAGACCCAGTACTTC.

As DNA, the CDR3 is TGTGCCAGCAGCCAAGTGGTCCGGGGAAATTTTGGAAACACCATATATTTT. It is translated as CASSQVVRGNFGNTIYF. This chain uses TRBV4-2 with TRBJ1-3; D call uncertain. Germline CDR1 reads LGHNA; CDR2 reads YNFKEQ. Trimming stripped 1 base from V and 3 bases from J, with 16 bases between. The CDR3 runs 17 residues.

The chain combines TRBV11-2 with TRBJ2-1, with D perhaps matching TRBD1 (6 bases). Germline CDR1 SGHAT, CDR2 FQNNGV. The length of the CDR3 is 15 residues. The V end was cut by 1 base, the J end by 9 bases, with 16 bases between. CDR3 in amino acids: CASSLVGVLDSEQFF. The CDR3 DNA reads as TGTGCCAGCAGCTTAGTGGGCGTTCTGGACAGTGAGCAGTTCTTC.

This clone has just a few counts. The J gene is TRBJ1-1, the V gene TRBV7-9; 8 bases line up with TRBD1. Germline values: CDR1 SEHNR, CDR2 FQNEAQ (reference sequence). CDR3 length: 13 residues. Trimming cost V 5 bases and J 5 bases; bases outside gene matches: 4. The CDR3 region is CASSGQGMTEAFF. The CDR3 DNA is TGTGCCAGCAGCGGACAGGGAATGACTGAAGCTTTCTTT.

CDR3 coding DNA: TGTGCCAGCAGGAGCCGCTTAGCCAAAAACATTCAGTACTTC. It encodes CASRSRLAKNIQYF. The chain joins TRBV27 to TRBJ2-4, with unresolved D. Germline V lookup: CDR1 MNHEY, CDR2 SMNVEV (reference sequence). This CDR3 comprises 14 residues. Between the trimmed V and J ends, which lost 6 bases and 0 bases, there was a span of 9 bases.

CDR3: CASSLPPVRQETQYF. In nucleotides, the CDR3 is TGTGCCAGCAGCTTACCTCCGGTACGGCAAGAGACCCAGTACTTC. The chain combines TRBV11-1 with TRBJ2-5; unclear D gene. The V gene's germline CDR1 is SGHAT and CDR2 FQDESV (reference sequence). The CDR3 contains 15 residues. Trimming left V 2 bases short and J 2 bases short, with 12 bases between.

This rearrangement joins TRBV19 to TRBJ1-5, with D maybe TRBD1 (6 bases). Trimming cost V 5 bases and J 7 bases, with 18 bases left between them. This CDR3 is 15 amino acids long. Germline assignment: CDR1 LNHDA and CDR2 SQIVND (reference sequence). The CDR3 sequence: CASSLNGDGGQPQHF. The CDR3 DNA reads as TGTGCCAGTAGTCTCAATGGGGACGGGGGCCAGCCCCAGCATTTT.

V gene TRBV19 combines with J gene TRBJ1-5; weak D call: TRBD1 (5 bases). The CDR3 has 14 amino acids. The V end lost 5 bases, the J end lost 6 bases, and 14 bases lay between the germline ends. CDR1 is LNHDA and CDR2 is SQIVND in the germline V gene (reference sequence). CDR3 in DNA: TGTGCCAGTAGTCCTCGGAGGGGCAGTCAGCCCCAGCATTTT. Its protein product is CASSPRRGSQPQHF. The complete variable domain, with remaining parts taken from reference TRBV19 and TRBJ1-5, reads DGGITQSPKYLFRKEGQNVTLSCEQNLNHDAMYWYRQDPGQGLRLIYYSQIVNDFQKGDIAEGYSVSREKKESFPLTVTSAQKNPTAFYLCASSPRRGSQPQHFGDGTRLSIL.

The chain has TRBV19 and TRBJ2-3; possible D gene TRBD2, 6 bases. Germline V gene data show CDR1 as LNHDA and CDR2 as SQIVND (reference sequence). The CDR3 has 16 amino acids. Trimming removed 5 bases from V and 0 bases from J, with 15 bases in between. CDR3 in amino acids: CASSALGGASTDTQYF. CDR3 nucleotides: TGTGCCAGTAGTGCGCTCGGCGGGGCTAGCACAGATACGCAGTATTTT. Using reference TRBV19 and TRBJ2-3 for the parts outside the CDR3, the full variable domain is DGGITQSPKYLFRKEGQNVTLSCEQNLNHDAMYWYRQDPGQGLRLIYYSQIVNDFQKGDIAEGYSVSREKKESFPLTVTSAQKNPTAFYLCASSALGGASTDTQYFGPGTRLTVL.

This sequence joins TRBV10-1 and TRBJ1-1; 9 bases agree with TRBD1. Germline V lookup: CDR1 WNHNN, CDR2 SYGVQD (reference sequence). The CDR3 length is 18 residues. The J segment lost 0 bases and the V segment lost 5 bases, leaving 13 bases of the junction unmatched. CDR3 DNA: TGCGCCAGCAGTCTACCCCCGGGACAGGGCCGCATGAACACTGAAGCTTTCTTT. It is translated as CASSLPPGQGRMNTEAFF.

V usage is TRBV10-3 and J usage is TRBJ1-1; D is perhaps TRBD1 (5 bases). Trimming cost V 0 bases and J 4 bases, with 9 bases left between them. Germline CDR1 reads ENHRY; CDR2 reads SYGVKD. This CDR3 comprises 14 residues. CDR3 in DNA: TGTGCCATCAGTGAGTCCTGGGACGGCACTGAAGCTTTCTTT. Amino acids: CAISESWDGTEAFF.

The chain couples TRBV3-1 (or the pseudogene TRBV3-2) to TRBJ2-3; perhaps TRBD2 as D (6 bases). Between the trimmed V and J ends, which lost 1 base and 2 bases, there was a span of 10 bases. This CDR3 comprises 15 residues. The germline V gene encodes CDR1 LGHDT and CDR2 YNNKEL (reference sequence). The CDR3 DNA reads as TGTGCCAGCAGCCAAGGGGGGGTATACACAGATACGCAGTATTTT. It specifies CASSQGGVYTDTQYF.